One T cell receptor beta chain is described in this entry. What it binds is unknown. Arm-PCR with iRepertoire HTBI primers amplified the CDR3 regions for these TCR beta libraries. TCRdb fed the multiplex PCR reads into MiXCR, producing one record per CDR3 protein. The table lists a few hundred thousand distinct CDR3 sequences, approximately 15% of them singletons. The time point is: newly diagnosed GD, antithyroid drugs for less than 3 months. PBMC RNA served as the TCR library source. American Thyroid Association guidelines defined how Graves' disease was diagnosed. V shed 2 bases and J shed 2 bases, with 13 bases lying between them. Germline lookup yields CDR1 SGHTA and CDR2 FQGNSA. CDR3 size: 15 residues. The data are from a study of regulatory T cells in long-lasting Graves disease. Notes on the study in general: Graves' patients with persistent disease showed TCR diversity lower than patients newly diagnosed. Persistent disease favored TRBV28, TRBJ1-2 and TRBJ2-5.

These data were also filed under a second study, of T cells in Graves' hyperthyroidism and ophthalmopathy. In that study: Most thyroid clonotypes expanded above 0.001 appeared in blood too.

The chain recombines TRBV7-2 with TRBJ2-7, with a possible D match to TRBD1 (7 bases). The source material was peripheral blood mononuclear cells (PBMCs), sampled at new diagnosis, from a patient treated with antithyroid drugs. This TCR was sampled from a woman in her 40s with Graves disease. The CDR3 bases are TGTGCCAGCAGCTTAATGGCGGGACAGACCTACGAGCAGTACTTC. Protein: CASSLMAGQTYEQYF.